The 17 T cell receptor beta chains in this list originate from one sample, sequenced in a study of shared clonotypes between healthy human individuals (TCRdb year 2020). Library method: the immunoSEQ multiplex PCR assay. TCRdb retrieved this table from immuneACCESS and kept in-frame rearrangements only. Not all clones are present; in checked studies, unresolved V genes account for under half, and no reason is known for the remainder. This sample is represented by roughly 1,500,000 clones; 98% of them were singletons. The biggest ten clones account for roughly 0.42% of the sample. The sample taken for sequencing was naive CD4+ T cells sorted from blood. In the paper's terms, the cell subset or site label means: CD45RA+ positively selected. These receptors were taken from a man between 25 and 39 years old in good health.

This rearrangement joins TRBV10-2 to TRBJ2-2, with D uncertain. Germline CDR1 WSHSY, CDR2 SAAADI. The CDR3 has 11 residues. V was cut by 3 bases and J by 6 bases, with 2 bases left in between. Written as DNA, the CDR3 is TGCGCCAGCAGTGATCCCGGGGAGCTGTTTTTT. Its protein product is CASSDPGELFF.

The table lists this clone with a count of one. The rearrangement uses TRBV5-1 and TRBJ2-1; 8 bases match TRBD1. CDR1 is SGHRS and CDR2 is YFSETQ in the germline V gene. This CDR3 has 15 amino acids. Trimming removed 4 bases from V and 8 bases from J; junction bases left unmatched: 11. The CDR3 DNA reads TGCGCCAGCAGCCGAGGGTCAGGGGGCATCGATGAGCAGTTCTTC. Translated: CASSRGSGGIDEQFF.

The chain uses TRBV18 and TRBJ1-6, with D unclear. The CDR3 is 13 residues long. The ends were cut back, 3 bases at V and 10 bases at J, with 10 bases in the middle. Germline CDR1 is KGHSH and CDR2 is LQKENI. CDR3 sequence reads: CASSPMKGSPLHF. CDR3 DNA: TGTGCCAGCTCACCGATGAAGGGATCACCCCTCCACTTT.

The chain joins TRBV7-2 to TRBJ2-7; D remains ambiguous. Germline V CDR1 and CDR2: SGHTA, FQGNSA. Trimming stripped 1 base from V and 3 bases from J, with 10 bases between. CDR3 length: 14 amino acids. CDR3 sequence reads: CASSLGWRNYEQYF. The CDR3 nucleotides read TGTGCCAGCAGCTTAGGGTGGCGGAACTACGAGCAGTACTTC. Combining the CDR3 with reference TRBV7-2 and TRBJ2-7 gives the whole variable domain GAGVSQSPSNKVTEKGKDVELRCDPISGHTALYWYRQSLGQGLEFLIYFQGNSAPDKSGLPSDRFSAERTGGSVSTLTIQRTQQEDSAVYLCASSLGWRNYEQYFGPGTRLTVT.

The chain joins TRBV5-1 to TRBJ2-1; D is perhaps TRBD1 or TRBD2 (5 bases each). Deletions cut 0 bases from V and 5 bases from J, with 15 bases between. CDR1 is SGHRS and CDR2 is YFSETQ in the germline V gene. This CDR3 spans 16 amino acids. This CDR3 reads CASSLAGGILDNEQFF. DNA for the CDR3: TGCGCCAGCAGCTTGGCTGGGGGAATATTGGACAATGAGCAGTTCTTC.

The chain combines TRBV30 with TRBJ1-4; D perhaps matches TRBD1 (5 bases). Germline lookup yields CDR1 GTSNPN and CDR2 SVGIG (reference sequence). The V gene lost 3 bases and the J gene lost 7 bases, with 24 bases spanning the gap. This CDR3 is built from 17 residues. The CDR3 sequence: CAWSRAERRGWSEKLFF. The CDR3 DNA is TGTGCCTGGAGCCGGGCCGAGAGGCGGGGGTGGTCTGAAAAACTGTTTTTT.

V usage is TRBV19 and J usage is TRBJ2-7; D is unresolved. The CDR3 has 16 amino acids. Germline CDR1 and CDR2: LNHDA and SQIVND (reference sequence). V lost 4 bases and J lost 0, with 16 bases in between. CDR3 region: CASSTHDGDPSYEQYF. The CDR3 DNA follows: TGTGCCAGTAGTACTCACGACGGAGATCCCTCCTACGAGCAGTACTTC.

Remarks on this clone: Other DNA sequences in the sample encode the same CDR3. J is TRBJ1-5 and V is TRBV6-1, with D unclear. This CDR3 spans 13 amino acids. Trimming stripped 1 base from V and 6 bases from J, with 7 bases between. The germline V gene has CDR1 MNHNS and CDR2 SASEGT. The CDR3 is CASSEGVGQPQHF. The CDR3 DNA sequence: TGTGCCAGCAGTGAAGGCGTTGGTCAGCCCCAGCATTTT.

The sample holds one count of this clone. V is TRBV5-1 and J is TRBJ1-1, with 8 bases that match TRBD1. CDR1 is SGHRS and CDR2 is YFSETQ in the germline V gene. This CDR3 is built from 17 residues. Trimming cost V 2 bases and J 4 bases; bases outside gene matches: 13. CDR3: CASSFSPVGQGGTEAFF. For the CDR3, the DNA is TGCGCCAGCAGCTTTAGTCCAGTAGGACAGGGCGGCACTGAAGCTTTCTTT. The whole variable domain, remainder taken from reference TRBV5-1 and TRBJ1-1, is KAGVTQTPRYLIKTRGQQVTLSCSPISGHRSVSWYQQTPGQGLQFLFEYFSETQRNKGNFPGRFSGRQFSNSRSEMNVSTLELGDSALYLCASSFSPVGQGGTEAFFGQGTRLTVV.

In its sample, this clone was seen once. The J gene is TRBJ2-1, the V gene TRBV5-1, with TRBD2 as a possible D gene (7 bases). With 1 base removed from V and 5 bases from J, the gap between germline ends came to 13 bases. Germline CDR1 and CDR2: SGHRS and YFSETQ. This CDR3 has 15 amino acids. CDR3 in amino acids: CASSLTVGGDNEQFF. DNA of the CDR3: TGCGCCAGCAGCTTGACTGTAGGGGGGGACAATGAGCAGTTCTTC.

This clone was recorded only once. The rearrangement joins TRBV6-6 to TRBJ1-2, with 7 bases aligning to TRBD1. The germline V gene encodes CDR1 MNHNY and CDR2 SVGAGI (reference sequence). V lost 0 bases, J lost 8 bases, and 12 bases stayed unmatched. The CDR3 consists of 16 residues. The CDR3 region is CASSYSTEGQRGGYTF. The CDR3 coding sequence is TGTGCCAGCAGTTACTCGACGGAGGGACAGAGGGGAGGCTACACCTTC.

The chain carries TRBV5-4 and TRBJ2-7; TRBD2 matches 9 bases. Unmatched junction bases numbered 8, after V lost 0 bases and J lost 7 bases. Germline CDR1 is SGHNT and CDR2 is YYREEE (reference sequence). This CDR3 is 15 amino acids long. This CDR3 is CASSLDGGRAREQYF. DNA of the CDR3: TGTGCCAGCAGCTTGGATGGCGGGAGGGCGAGGGAGCAGTACTTC.

The CDR3 sequence: CASSVDNQQETQYF. The CDR3 nucleotides are TGTGCCAGCAGCGTCGACAACCAACAAGAGACCCAGTACTTC. The genes are TRBV9 and TRBJ2-5; D uncertain. V was clipped by 2 bases and J by 2 bases, with 10 bases between them. CDR3 length equals 14 residues. Germline-derived CDR1 and CDR2 are SGDLS and YYNGEE.

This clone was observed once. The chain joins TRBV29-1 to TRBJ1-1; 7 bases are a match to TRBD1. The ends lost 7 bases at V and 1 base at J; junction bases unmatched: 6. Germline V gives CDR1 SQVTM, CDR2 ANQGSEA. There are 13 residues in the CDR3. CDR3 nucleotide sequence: TGCAGCGCCACTGACAGGGCGAACACTGAAGCTTTCTTT. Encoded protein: CSATDRANTEAFF.

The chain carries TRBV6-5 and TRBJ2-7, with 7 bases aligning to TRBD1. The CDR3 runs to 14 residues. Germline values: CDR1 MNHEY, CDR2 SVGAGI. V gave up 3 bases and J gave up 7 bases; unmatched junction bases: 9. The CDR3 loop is CASSYGTAEGEQYF. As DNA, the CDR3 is TGTGCCAGCAGTTATGGGACAGCCGAGGGGGAGCAGTACTTC.

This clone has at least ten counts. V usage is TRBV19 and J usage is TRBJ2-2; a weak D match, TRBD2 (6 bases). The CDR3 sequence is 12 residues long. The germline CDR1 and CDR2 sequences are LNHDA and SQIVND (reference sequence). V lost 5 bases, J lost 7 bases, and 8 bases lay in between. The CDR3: CASSGTDGELFF. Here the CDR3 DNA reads TGTGCCAGTAGTGGGACTGACGGGGAGCTGTTTTTT.

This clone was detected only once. DNA of the CDR3: TGTGCCAGCAGTGAACAGAAAGGGACAGGGGATTATTACGAGCAGTACTTC. Residues: CASSEQKGTGDYYEQYF. The genes are TRBV25-1 and TRBJ2-7; TRBD1 matches at 10 bases. V shed 2 bases, J shed 4 bases, and the junction held 11 bases outside the gene matches. CDR3 length: 17 amino acids. Germline CDR1 is MGHDK and CDR2 is SYGVNS.